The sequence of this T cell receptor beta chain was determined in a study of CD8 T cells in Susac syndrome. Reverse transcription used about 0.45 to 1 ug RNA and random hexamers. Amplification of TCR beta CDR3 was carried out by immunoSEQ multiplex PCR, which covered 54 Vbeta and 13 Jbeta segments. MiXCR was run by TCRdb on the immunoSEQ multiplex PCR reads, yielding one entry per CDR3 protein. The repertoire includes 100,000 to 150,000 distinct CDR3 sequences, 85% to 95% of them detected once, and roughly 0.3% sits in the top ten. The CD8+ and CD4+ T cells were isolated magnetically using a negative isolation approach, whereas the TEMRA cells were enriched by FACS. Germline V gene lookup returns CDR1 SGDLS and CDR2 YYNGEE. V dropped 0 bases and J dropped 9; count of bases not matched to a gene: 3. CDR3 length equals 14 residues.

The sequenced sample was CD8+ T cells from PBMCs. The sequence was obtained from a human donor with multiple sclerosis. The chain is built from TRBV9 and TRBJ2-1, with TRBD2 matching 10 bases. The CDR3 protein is CASSVGGTSVEQFF. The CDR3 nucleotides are TGTGCCAGCAGCGTAGGAGGGACTAGCGTTGAGCAGTTCTTC.